Listed here is a single T cell receptor beta chain. Its specific antigen is unknown. It has no much larger one-base neighbor in the sample; base qualities were not kept. These data originate in a study of graft-versus-host responses after intestinal transplantation (dated by TCRdb to 2020 to 2022). Broadly, across the study: Recipients received multivisceral, liver-intestinal, or isolated intestinal transplants. The cohort enrolled about 23 intestinal transplant recipients, one of whom was a retransplant, and a few patients without pretransplant specimens were excluded. Bulk TCR-beta CDR3 sequencing was used to track graft-versus-host and host-versus-graft alloreactive T cell clones in the graft, circulation and bone marrow after intestinal transplantation. All recipients received anti-thymocyte globulin induction followed by maintenance tacrolimus and steroids for two to four years. Samples from a few later patients were sequenced in-house on an Illumina MiSeq with MiXCR processing rather than by the commercial service. Donor T cell macrochimerism was defined as a peak of at least 4% donor T cells among recipient peripheral blood mononuclear cells. To identify alloreactive clones, pre-transplant mixed lymphocyte reaction products were sequenced and compared with unstimulated pre-transplant donor and recipient T cells. Findings and caveats that apply to the study as a whole: In patients with donor T cell macrochimerism, the allografts had high GvH to HvG T cell clonal ratios. The relatively low number and heterogeneity of intestinal transplant patients limited the conclusions. Early after transplant, peak levels of circulating GvH clones were found to be associated with declines in HvG clones. GvH clones were detected in recipient bone marrow, and some of these GvH clones were observed earlier in ileal mucosa or blood, consistent with an intestinal mucosal origin.

The meaning of the sample's time point label: cells obtained before transplantation from donor or recipient. CD3+CD4+ and CD3+CD8+ populations were FACS-sorted from unstimulated pre-transplant donor and recipient cells taken from spleen or lymph nodes. The method behind the library was the immunoSEQ multiplex PCR assay. For most patients, genomic DNA was isolated with the Qiagen DNeasy Blood and Tissue Kit and sent frozen to Adaptive Biotechnologies for TCR sequencing. For most patients, high-throughput TCR-beta CDR3 sequencing of genomic DNA was performed by Adaptive Biotechnologies. The paper's processing steps were these. TCR sequencing data for roughly 20 patients were retrieved from Adaptive's ImmunoSEQ software; a few other patients were processed with MiXCR and VDJtools. To correct CD4 versus CD8 sorting errors, any sequence found in both subsets at a frequency ratio below 5:1 was removed. CDR3 nucleotide sequences shared by donor and recipient were removed because the origin of these sequences could not be assigned. At least 2-fold expansion over unstimulated cells and a minimum CFSE-low frequency of 0.002% (template counts) or 0.001% (read counts) were required for clones to be classified as alloreactive. Clones were considered mappable if detected in sequenced pre-transplant spleen, lymph node, or MLR CFSE-low populations of the donor or recipient. The cumulative frequency of alloreactive clones was calculated as a percentage of all sequences, weighted by copy number. TCRdb carries this immuneACCESS record with in-frame sequences only. Its versions omit some clonotypes, under half of them owing to an unresolved V gene in the studies checked, with the rest unexplained. V and J calls and clone size are those listed in that table; D and trimming were worked out from the DNA. The sample contains 150,000 or so clones, roughly 91% of them found a single time. The biggest ten clones account for around 0.2% of the sample.

The germline V gene gives CDR1 as SGDLS and CDR2 as YYNGEE. Trimming removed 1 base from V and 3 bases from J, leaving 23 bases between the germline ends. There are 18 amino acids in the CDR3, from cysteine to phenylalanine inclusive. The retained sequence is limited to the CDR3, 54 bases, with the frame set at the first base. This sequence originates from a human donor who received an intestinal transplant. The chain employs TRBV9 and TRBJ2-7; a tentative D match to TRBD1 spans 6 bases. The specimen comprised unstimulated CD4+ T cells sorted from spleen or lymph node cells, sampled before intestinal transplant. The encoded CDR3 is CASSVPQTGNPPHYEQYF. The DNA sequence reads TGTGCCAGCAGCGTACCGCAAACAGGGAACCCACCGCACTACGAGCAGTACTTC.